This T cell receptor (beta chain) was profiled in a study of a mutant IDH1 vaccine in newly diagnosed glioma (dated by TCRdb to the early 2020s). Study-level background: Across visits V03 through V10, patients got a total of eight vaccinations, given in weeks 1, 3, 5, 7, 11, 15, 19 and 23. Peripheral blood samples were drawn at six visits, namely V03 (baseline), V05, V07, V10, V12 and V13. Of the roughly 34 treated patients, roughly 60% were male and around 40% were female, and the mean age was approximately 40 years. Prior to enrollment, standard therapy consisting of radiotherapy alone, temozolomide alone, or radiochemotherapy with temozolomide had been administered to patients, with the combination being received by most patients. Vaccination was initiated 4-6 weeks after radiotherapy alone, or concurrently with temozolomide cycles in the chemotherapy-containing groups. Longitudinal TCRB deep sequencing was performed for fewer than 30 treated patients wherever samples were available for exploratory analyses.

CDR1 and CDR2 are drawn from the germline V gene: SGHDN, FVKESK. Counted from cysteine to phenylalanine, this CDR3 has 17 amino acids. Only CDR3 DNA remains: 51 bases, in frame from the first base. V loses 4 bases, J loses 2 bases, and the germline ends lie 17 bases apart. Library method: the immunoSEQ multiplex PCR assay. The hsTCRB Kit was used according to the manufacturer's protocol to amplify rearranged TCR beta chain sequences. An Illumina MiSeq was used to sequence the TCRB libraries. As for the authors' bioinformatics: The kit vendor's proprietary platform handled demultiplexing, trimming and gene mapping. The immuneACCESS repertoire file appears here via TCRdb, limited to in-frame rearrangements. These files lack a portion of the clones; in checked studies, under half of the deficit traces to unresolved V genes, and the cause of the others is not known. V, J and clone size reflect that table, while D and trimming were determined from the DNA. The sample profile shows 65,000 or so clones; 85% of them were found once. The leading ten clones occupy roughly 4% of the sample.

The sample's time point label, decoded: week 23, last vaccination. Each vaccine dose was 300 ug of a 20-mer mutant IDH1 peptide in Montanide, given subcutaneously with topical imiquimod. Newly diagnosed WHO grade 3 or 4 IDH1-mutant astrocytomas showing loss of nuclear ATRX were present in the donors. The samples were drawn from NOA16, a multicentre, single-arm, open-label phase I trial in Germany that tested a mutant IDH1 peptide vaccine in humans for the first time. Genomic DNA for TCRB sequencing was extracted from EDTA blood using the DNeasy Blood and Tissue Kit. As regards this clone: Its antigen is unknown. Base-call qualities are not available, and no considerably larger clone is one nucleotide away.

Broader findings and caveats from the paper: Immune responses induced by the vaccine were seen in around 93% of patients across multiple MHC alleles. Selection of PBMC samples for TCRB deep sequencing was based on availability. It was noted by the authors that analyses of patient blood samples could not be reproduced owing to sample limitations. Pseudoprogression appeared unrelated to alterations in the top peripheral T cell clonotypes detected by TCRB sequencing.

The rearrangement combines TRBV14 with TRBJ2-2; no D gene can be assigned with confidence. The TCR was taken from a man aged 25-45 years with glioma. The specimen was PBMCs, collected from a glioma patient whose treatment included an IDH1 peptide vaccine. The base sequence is TGTGCCAGCAGCCCCCTGAAGGTGTCCCTTAACACCGGGGAGCTGTTTTTT. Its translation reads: CASSPLKVSLNTGELFF.